What follows is one TCR beta chain and its context. This sample is drawn from a study of shared clonotypes between healthy human individuals. The data were produced by immunoSEQ multiplex PCR, yet TCRdb's version contains in-frame clones alone and is incomplete. This repertoire shows roughly 530,000 clones, 95% to 97% found once; its top ten account for 0.06%. Trimming removed 6 bases at V and 1 base at J, with 16 bases between. Looked up from germline, CDR1 is MDHEN and CDR2 is SYDVKM. The CDR3 loop spans 17 amino acids. This chain joins TRBV28 and TRBJ1-6, with D tentatively TRBD1 (5 bases). The sequencing sample was made of naive CD4+ T cells sorted from blood. Specified subset: CD45RA+ positively selected. This TCR derives from a woman in her thirties in good health. Here the CDR3 DNA reads TGTGCCAGCAGGCGGACACGCGTACGGTCCTATAATTCACCCCTCCACTTT. Translation: CASRRTRVRSYNSPLHF. The full variable domain, in which reference TRBV28 and TRBJ1-6 provide the parts outside the CDR3, is DVKVTQSSRYLVKRTGEKVFLECVQDMDHENMFWYRQDPGLGLRLIYFSYDVKMKEKGDIPEGYSVSREKKERFSLILESASTNQTSMYLCASRRTRVRSYNSPLHFGNGTRLTVT.